This entry features one T cell receptor beta chain sequence. Original processing methods: The assay estimated nucleated cells by amplifying reference gene primers. The method was immunoSEQ multiplex PCR; TCRdb's version includes in-frame clones alone and lacks a portion of them. V and J calls plus clone size are reproduced from that table; the DNA served to infer D and trimming. The repertoire holds some 250,000 clones, with roughly 77% as singletons. This sample is part of a study of blood T cell repertoires in COVID-19. Study-wide context: Acute and convalescent COVID-19 samples came from the United States, Italy and Spain. T cells, B-cell-depleted T cells, or PBMCs provided the cDNA or gDNA that served as material.

Sequences were obtained from peripheral blood. The source is a woman of 80 years or more with acute or convalescent COVID-19.

CDR3 amino acids: CASSHEGTLFNYGYTF. For the CDR3, the DNA is TGTGCCAGCAGCCACGAGGGGACACTCTTTAACTATGGCTACACCTTC. The rearrangement joins TRBV3-1 (or the pseudogene TRBV3-2) to TRBJ1-2; maybe TRBD1 (6 bases). Germline V gene data show CDR1 as LGHDT and CDR2 as YNNKEL (reference sequence). This CDR3 is built from 16 residues. Trimming took off 3 bases at V and 1 base at J, with 15 bases between the two ends.